Listed below are T cell receptor beta chains from one sample, sequenced in a study of blood T cell repertoires in COVID-19. The table came from immunoSEQ multiplex PCR; TCRdb's copy has only in-frame clones and leaves some out. Here the sample spans approximately 69,000 clones, roughly 87% being singletons. Specimen: peripheral blood. The source is a middle-aged man with acute or convalescent COVID-19. Each CDR3 is given with its conserved first and last residue. A D gene is named only where the DNA matches it firmly. Clone size is not always given. Where it is, it says once, few, many or a class for expanded clones.

clone_size j_call d_call v_call cdr3_nt cdr3_aa
NA TRBJ1-5 TRBD1 TRBV5-1 TGCGCCAGCAGCTTGGAGGGGGCAGGCAATCAGCCCCAGCATTTT CASSLEGAGNQPQHF
NA TRBJ2-7 TRBD2 TRBV27 TGTGCCAGCAGTTATTTGGGGGGGAGGTACGAGCAGTACTTC CASSYLGGRYEQYF
NA TRBJ2-5 NA TRBV11-2 TGTGCCAGCAGCTTAGTGGCGGGGCCAGAGACCCAGTACTTC CASSLVAGPETQYF
NA TRBJ1-6 TRBD1 TRBV5-6 TGTGCCAGCAGCTTCCGGGACAGCTCCTATAATTCACCCCTCCACTTT CASSFRDSSYNSPLHF
NA TRBJ2-5 NA TRBV9 TGTGCCAGCACCAGGGAGGAAGACCAAGAGACCCAGTACTTC CASTREEDQETQYF
once TRBJ2-6 NA TRBV5-1 TGCGCCAGCAGCTCCAGGGTTTCTGGGGCCAACGTCCTGACTTTC CASSSRVSGANVLTF
NA TRBJ1-4 NA TRBV5-8 TGTGCCAGCAGCGCCGGACTGTCTGGTGAAAAACTGTTTTTT CASSAGLSGEKLFF
few TRBJ2-2 NA TRBV11-3 TGTGCCAGCAGCCCCTTCCCTACCCAGAACACCGGGGAGCTGTTTTTT CASSPFPTQNTGELFF
once TRBJ1-1 TRBD1 TRBV19 TGTGCCAGTAGTACCCCCGACAGGGGGCGTACGAACACTGAAGCTTTCTTT CASSTPDRGRTNTEAFF
NA TRBJ2-2 TRBD1 TRBV24-1 TGTGCCACCAGTGATAGTGAAATTTATGGGGACAGGGGGCAAACCGGGGAGCTGTTTTTT CATSDSEIYGDRGQTGELFF
NA TRBJ1-2 NA TRBV27 TGTGCCAGCAGTAAATCGGGGTTTCGGGGTGGCTACACCTTC CASSKSGFRGGYTF
NA TRBJ2-4 NA TRBV5-6 TGTGCCAGCAGCTTGGGGCTAGCCAAAAACATTCAGTACTTC CASSLGLAKNIQYF
NA TRBJ2-6 NA TRBV3-1/TRBV3-2 TGTGTAACCTCCGGTGGGGCCAACGTCCTGACTTTC CVTSGGANVLTF
NA TRBJ2-1 NA TRBV13 TGTGCCAGCAGTCCCAGCTCCTACAATGAGCAGTTCTTC CASSPSSYNEQFF
once TRBJ1-2 NA TRBV4-2 TGTGCCAGCAGCCATGGTGACAGGTGGTGGAACTATGGCTACACCTTC CASSHGDRWWNYGYTF
NA TRBJ2-7 TRBD2 TRBV6-5 TGTGCCAGCAGTTACTTCGGGGGGGCCACGTCCTACGAGCAGTACTTC CASSYFGGATSYEQYF